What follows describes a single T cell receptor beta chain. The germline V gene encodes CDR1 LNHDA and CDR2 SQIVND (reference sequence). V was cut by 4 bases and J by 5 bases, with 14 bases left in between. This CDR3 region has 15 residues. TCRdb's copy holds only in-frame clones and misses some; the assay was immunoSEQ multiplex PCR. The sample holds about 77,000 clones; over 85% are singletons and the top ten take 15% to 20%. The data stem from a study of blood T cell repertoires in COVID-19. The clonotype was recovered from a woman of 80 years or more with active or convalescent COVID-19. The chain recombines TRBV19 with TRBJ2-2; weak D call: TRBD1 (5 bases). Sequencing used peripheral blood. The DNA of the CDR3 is TGTGCCAGTAGTAGGGGCGAATTAATGACCGGGGAGCTGTTTTTT. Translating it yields CASSRGELMTGELFF.